Listed below are T cell receptor beta chains from one sample, sequenced in a study of cytomegalovirus exposure and HLA in healthy donors. The protocol was immunoSEQ multiplex PCR, while the TCRdb copy is restricted to in-frame clones and leaves out a portion. Among some 160,000 clones listed, around 90% were seen once. The sample taken for sequencing was PBMCs. These receptors came from a man aged 18 to 29 in good health and CMV-seronegative. Each CDR3 is given with its conserved first and last residue. D genes are given only for firm matches. The size entry is marked missing in some rows and otherwise reads once, few, many or a size class.

j_gene: TRBJ2-7; abundance: .; d_gene: .; v_gene: TRBV12-5; CDR3nt: TGTGCTAGTGCACCGGCGGGAAAGTACGAGCAGTACTTC; CDR3aa: CASAPAGKYEQYF
j_gene: TRBJ2-7; abundance: .; d_gene: TRBD1; v_gene: TRBV28; CDR3nt: TGTGCCAGCAGTTTCTTGGTGAGACAGGGGATCGAGCAGTACTTC; CDR3aa: CASSFLVRQGIEQYF
j_gene: TRBJ1-2; abundance: .; d_gene: .; v_gene: TRBV28; CDR3nt: TGTGCCAGCAGTTGGCGGAACTATGGCTACACCTTC; CDR3aa: CASSWRNYGYTF
j_gene: TRBJ2-5; abundance: .; d_gene: TRBD2; v_gene: TRBV2; CDR3nt: TGTGCCGCGCGGGGGGACCAAGAGACCCAGTACTTC; CDR3aa: CAARGDQETQYF
j_gene: TRBJ1-2; abundance: .; d_gene: TRBD1; v_gene: TRBV5-4; CDR3nt: TGTGCCAGCAGCTTGGCGAGACAGGGTAACTATGGCTACACCTTC; CDR3aa: CASSLARQGNYGYTF
j_gene: TRBJ2-1; abundance: .; d_gene: TRBD2; v_gene: TRBV9; CDR3nt: TGTGCCAGCAGCTTAGCGGGAGGGCCCGGCAATGAGCAGTTCTTC; CDR3aa: CASSLAGGPGNEQFF
j_gene: TRBJ2-7; abundance: .; d_gene: TRBD2; v_gene: TRBV19; CDR3nt: TGTGCCAGTAGTATCAATACCCTAGCGGGAGGGCCTCCCTACGAGCAGTACTTC; CDR3aa: CASSINTLAGGPPYEQYF
j_gene: TRBJ1-2; abundance: .; d_gene: .; v_gene: TRBV21-1; CDR3nt: TGTGCCAGCAGCAAAGATTGTGGAGGGAGCCCACTCTATGGCTACACCTTC; CDR3aa: CASSKDCGGSPLYGYTF
j_gene: TRBJ2-1; abundance: .; d_gene: TRBD2; v_gene: TRBV15; CDR3nt: TGTGCCACCAGCAGGGTTGGACTAGCGACAAACAATGAGCAGTTCTTC; CDR3aa: CATSRVGLATNNEQFF
j_gene: TRBJ1-5; abundance: .; d_gene: .; v_gene: TRBV2; CDR3nt: TGTGCCAGTACTCAGGACGGGGACAATCAGCCCCAGCATTTT; CDR3aa: CASTQDGDNQPQHF
j_gene: TRBJ2-3; abundance: .; d_gene: .; v_gene: TRBV28; CDR3nt: TGTGCCAGCATACCGAGACTCACAGATACGCAGTATTTT; CDR3aa: CASIPRLTDTQYF
j_gene: TRBJ2-3; abundance: .; d_gene: .; v_gene: TRBV11-3; CDR3nt: TGTGCCAGCAGCTTAGGGGGCGCCCAAACTACGCAGTATTTT; CDR3aa: CASSLGGAQTTQYF
j_gene: TRBJ2-2; abundance: .; d_gene: TRBD2; v_gene: TRBV28; CDR3nt: TGTGCCAGCAGTTTGCGGGAGAGGGTCGGGGAGCTGTTTTTT; CDR3aa: CASSLRERVGELFF
j_gene: TRBJ1-2; abundance: once; d_gene: .; v_gene: TRBV6-6; CDR3nt: TGTGCCAGCAGTTACTCTGGACAGCGATCAAACTATGGCTACACCTTC; CDR3aa: CASSYSGQRSNYGYTF
j_gene: TRBJ1-6; abundance: .; d_gene: .; v_gene: TRBV2; CDR3nt: TGTGCCAGCAGCTCAGCAGGGGCCGGCATCTCACCCCTCCACTTT; CDR3aa: CASSSAGAGISPLHF
j_gene: TRBJ2-6; abundance: .; d_gene: TRBD1; v_gene: TRBV28; CDR3nt: TGTGCCAGCAGTTTGGGACAGGGCCTCTCTGGGGCCAACGTCCTGACTTTC; CDR3aa: CASSLGQGLSGANVLTF
j_gene: TRBJ2-2; abundance: .; d_gene: TRBD2; v_gene: TRBV10-3; CDR3nt: TGTGCCATCAGTGAGTCTGGGACTAGCAACACCGGGGAGCTGTTTTTT; CDR3aa: CAISESGTSNTGELFF
j_gene: TRBJ2-7; abundance: .; d_gene: .; v_gene: TRBV28; CDR3nt: TGTGCCGGCGGAGGGAAGGGGCTAGGGTACGAGCAGTACTTC; CDR3aa: CAGGGKGLGYEQYF
j_gene: TRBJ2-5; abundance: .; d_gene: TRBD2; v_gene: TRBV7-6; CDR3nt: TGTGCCACCAAACTCCTAGCGGGGGGCCCGGAGACCCAGTACTTC; CDR3aa: CATKLLAGGPETQYF
j_gene: TRBJ2-5; abundance: .; d_gene: .; v_gene: TRBV6-1; CDR3nt: TGTGCCAGCAGTGTAGTTCAAGAGACCCAGTACTTC; CDR3aa: CASSVVQETQYF
j_gene: TRBJ2-1; abundance: few; d_gene: TRBD1; v_gene: TRBV28; CDR3nt: TGTGCCAGCACCCGCCTGGCGGGACAGGGAAACAATGAGCAGTTCTTC; CDR3aa: CASTRLAGQGNNEQFF
j_gene: TRBJ1-5; abundance: .; d_gene: .; v_gene: TRBV2; CDR3nt: TGTGCCAGCTACGGGACAATCGGGCCCCAGCATTTT; CDR3aa: CASYGTIGPQHF
j_gene: TRBJ1-3; abundance: .; d_gene: .; v_gene: TRBV6-1; CDR3nt: TGTGCCAGCAGTGACAGGGGAGGAAACACCATATATTTT; CDR3aa: CASSDRGGNTIYF
j_gene: TRBJ2-5; abundance: .; d_gene: .; v_gene: TRBV7-2; CDR3nt: TGTGCCAGCAGCGGACCCCTGGAGGCCCAGTACTTC; CDR3aa: CASSGPLEAQYF
j_gene: TRBJ1-1; abundance: .; d_gene: TRBD1; v_gene: TRBV28; CDR3nt: TGTGCCAGCAGTCCCCTGAGGACCGGGACAGGGAACACTGAAGCTTTCTTT; CDR3aa: CASSPLRTGTGNTEAFF
j_gene: TRBJ1-1; abundance: .; d_gene: TRBD1; v_gene: TRBV28; CDR3nt: TGTGCCAGCAGTTCGTACCCGGACAGGGGAAGAACTGAAGCTTTCTTT; CDR3aa: CASSSYPDRGRTEAFF
j_gene: TRBJ2-7; abundance: .; d_gene: TRBD2; v_gene: TRBV27; CDR3nt: TGTGCCAGCAGTCCGGGACTAGGGTACGAGCAGTACTTC; CDR3aa: CASSPGLGYEQYF
j_gene: TRBJ2-3; abundance: .; d_gene: TRBD2; v_gene: TRBV27; CDR3nt: TGTGCCAGCAGTCCCTATAGCGGGGGGGCCACAGATACGCAGTATTTT; CDR3aa: CASSPYSGGATDTQYF
j_gene: TRBJ2-2; abundance: .; d_gene: TRBD2; v_gene: TRBV4-2; CDR3nt: TGTGCCAGCAGCCAAGAATCCGGTCTAGCGGGGGGCCCCAGCGGGGAGCTGTTTTTT; CDR3aa: CASSQESGLAGGPSGELFF
j_gene: TRBJ1-1; abundance: .; d_gene: .; v_gene: TRBV7-9; CDR3nt: TGTGCCAGCAGCGCTGTCCGGGGGAACACTGAAGCTTTCTTT; CDR3aa: CASSAVRGNTEAFF
j_gene: TRBJ1-2; abundance: .; d_gene: .; v_gene: TRBV28; CDR3nt: TGTGCCAGCAGTTTATGGCAGGTTAACTATGGCTACACCTTC; CDR3aa: CASSLWQVNYGYTF